These 7 T cell receptor beta chains originate from one sample sequenced in a study of cytomegalovirus exposure and HLA in healthy donors. Vbeta (60) and Jbeta (13) primers were used in the PCR. TCRdb keeps only in-frame clones here, not all; method: immunoSEQ multiplex PCR. The sample contains 150,000 to 200,000 clones, more than 65% of which appear only once. Specimen: PBMCs. The receptors shown here come from a female donor in good health and CMV-seronegative.

This sequence joins TRBV7-3 and TRBJ1-5, with 7 bases fitting TRBD1. Germline values: CDR1 SGHTA, CDR2 FQGTGA. The CDR3 contains 13 residues. Trimming took 10 bases from V and 6 from J; bases not matched to a gene: 9. CDR3 bases: TGTGCCAACCTTAGACAGGGCGGTCAGCCCCAGCATTTT. As protein: CANLRQGGQPQHF.

The chain couples TRBV27 to TRBJ2-6; D call uncertain. This CDR3 region has 15 residues. V was pared by 2 bases and J by 0 bases, with 5 bases between. Germline V gene data show CDR1 as MNHEY and CDR2 as SMNVEV (reference sequence). CDR3 residues: CASSLQFSGANVLTF. CDR3 bases: TGTGCCAGCAGTTTACAGTTCTCTGGGGCCAACGTCCTGACTTTC.

V usage is TRBV4-1 and J usage is TRBJ1-4; TRBD1 matches at 11 bases. The CDR3 contains 14 residues. Germline loops: CDR1 MGHRA, CDR2 YSYEKL. J was trimmed by 7 bases and V by 4 bases; bases with no gene match: 2. The CDR3 is CASSPDRGLEKLFF. In DNA, the CDR3 is TGCGCCAGCAGCCCGGACAGGGGGCTTGAAAAACTGTTTTTT.

The chain couples TRBV9 to TRBJ2-1; D not resolved. Per germline, CDR1 SGDLS and CDR2 YYNGEE. V lost 0 bases, J lost 0 bases, and 4 bases lay in between. The CDR3 length is 14 residues. The CDR3 DNA reads TGTGCCAGCAGCGTAGCGAGCTCCTACAATGAGCAGTTCTTC. Amino acids: CASSVASSYNEQFF.

The chain employs TRBV5-1 and TRBJ1-1; TRBD1 agrees at 9 bases. The CDR3 length is 14 residues. Germline trimming cut 3 bases from V and 1 base from J; bases unmatched to any gene: 1. Germline CDR1 is SGHRS and CDR2 is YFSETQ. The CDR3 sequence is CASSWGQGNTEAFF. DNA of the CDR3: TGCGCCAGCAGCTGGGGACAGGGGAACACTGAAGCTTTCTTT.

The chain uses TRBV9 and TRBJ2-3; 12 bases are a match to TRBD1. The CDR3 extends over 16 amino acids. The ends lost 4 bases at V and 2 bases at J; junction bases unmatched: 5. The V gene's germline CDR1 is SGDLS and CDR2 YYNGEE. The CDR3: CASSIVGQGATDTQYF. The CDR3 nucleotides are TGTGCCAGCAGCATCGTGGGACAGGGGGCCACAGATACGCAGTATTTT.

This clone was found once. The chain couples TRBV19 to TRBJ1-5; D possibly corresponds to TRBD1 (6 bases). Germline lookup yields CDR1 LNHDA and CDR2 SQIVND (reference sequence). The V end was cut by 5 bases, the J end by 2 bases, with 16 bases between. The CDR3 spans 16 residues. DNA for the CDR3: TGTGCCAGTAGTCTCTACAGGGAATTGGGCAATCAGCCCCAGCATTTT. Protein: CASSLYRELGNQPQHF.